This TCR beta chain was identified in a study of early T cells in non-severe SARS-CoV-2 infection. V lost 10 bases, J lost 5 bases, and 24 bases lay in between. The germline CDR1 and CDR2 sequences are SGHAT and FQNNGV. The CDR3 loop spans 15 amino acids. TCRdb re-called the 5' RACE reads through MiXCR, storing one row per CDR3 protein. The sample contains fewer than 100,000 distinct CDR3 sequences, roughly a sixth of which appear only once. The sequence derives from an adult who was a healthcare worker with PCR-confirmed SARS-CoV-2 infection or an uninfected control (not recorded which). The chain combines TRBV11-2 with TRBJ2-7; D assignment may be TRBD1 or TRBD2 (6 bases each). The sample was whole blood. The CDR3 is CAIPGPRGGFDEQYF. CDR3 DNA: TGTGCCATCCCGGGTCCCAGGGGAGGATTTGACGAGCAGTACTTC.